Listed below are T cell receptor beta chains from one sample, sequenced in a study of T cells in localized non-small cell lung cancer. Some clones are missing from TCRdb's copy, which holds only in-frame ones; the method was immunoSEQ multiplex PCR. The sample lists fewer than 2,000 clones, 15% to 20% occurring once. The material sequenced was normal lung tissue next to the tumor, taken before any cancer treatment. The receptor source for this set is a woman aged 40-69 years with stage I lung adenocarcinoma. The CDR3 runs from the conserved cysteine through the conserved F or W. A D gene is named only where the DNA matches it firmly. The size of a clone is reported for some rows only, either as once, few or many, or as a class for expanded clones.

v_gene	d_gene	len	j_gene	abundance	CDR3nt	CDR3aa
TRBV11-3	TRBD1	14	TRBJ1-1	.	TGTGCCAGCAGGCCGGACAGGCCTAACACTGAAGCTTTCTTT	CASRPDRPNTEAFF
TRBV11-3	.	14	TRBJ1-1	large	TGTGCCAGCATCCGCGGACAGATGAACACTGAAGCTTTCTTT	CASIRGQMNTEAFF
TRBV11-3	.	14	TRBJ1-6	medium-sized	TGTGCCAGCAGCCAGGTGGAGCGGGGATCACCCCTCCACTTT	CASSQVERGSPLHF
TRBV28	TRBD1	13	TRBJ1-2	.	TGTGCCAGCAGTTTTCAGGGGGCCGGGAGCTACACCTTC	CASSFQGAGSYTF
TRBV19	.	15	TRBJ1-4	.	TGTGCCAGTAGTCCCGGACCGGGGGAACAAAAAAAACTGTTTTTT	CASSPGPGEQKKLFF
TRBV6-8	.	13	TRBJ1-1	.	TGTGCCAGCAGGACGGACGGGAACGCTGAAGCTTTCTTT	CASRTDGNAEAFF
TRBV11-3	.	15	TRBJ1-6	.	TGTGCCAGCAGCATCGGGACTCTAGGGAGTTCACCCCTCCACTTT	CASSIGTLGSSPLHF
TRBV10-2	TRBD1	13	TRBJ1-5	once	TGCGCCAGCAGTTCGGACAGGGGACAGCCCCAGCATTTT	CASSSDRGQPQHF
TRBV9	TRBD1	14	TRBJ1-2	few	TGTGCCAGCAGCGCAGGACAGGGGGGAGTAGGCTACACCTTC	CASSAGQGGVGYTF
TRBV11-3	.	15	TRBJ2-7	medium-sized	TGTGCCAGCAGCGGTGGGCGGACGGGCTTCTACGAGCAGTACTTC	CASSGGRTGFYEQYF
TRBV9	.	13	TRBJ2-7	.	TGTGCCAGCGCCATGGGGGAGAACTACGAGCAGTACTTC	CASAMGENYEQYF
TRBV6-8	TRBD1	15	TRBJ1-6	.	TGTGCCAGCAGTTATCCCGGGACAGGGAATTCACCCCTCCACTTT	CASSYPGTGNSPLHF
TRBV9	TRBD1	14	TRBJ1-1	few	TGTGCCAGCAGTTTCGGACAGGAGAACACTGAAGCTTTCTTT	CASSFGQENTEAFF
TRBV6-8	.	13	TRBJ2-1	few	TGTGCCAGCAGTTCTCGGGTCCGCAATGAGCAGTTCTTC	CASSSRVRNEQFF
TRBV19	TRBD1	13	TRBJ2-3	.	TGTGCCAGCAAAGGGACAGGGACAGATACGCAGTATTTT	CASKGTGTDTQYF
TRBV30	.	15	TRBJ1-2	medium-sized	TGTGCCTGGAGTGCTCCACTGGCCGCTAACTATGGCTACACCTTC	CAWSAPLAANYGYTF
TRBV6-8	TRBD1	14	TRBJ2-5	.	TGTGCCAGCAGTTCGGACAGGGGGCGGGAGACCCAGTACTTC	CASSSDRGRETQYF
TRBV7-7	TRBD1	17	TRBJ1-6	few	TGTGCCAGCAGCTTAAAGACAGGGGGATCCTATAATTCACCCCTCCACTTT	CASSLKTGGSYNSPLHF
TRBV6-8	TRBD2	16	TRBJ2-7	.	TGTGCCATCAGTGGCGGTCTAGCGGGGGGGGCCTACGAGCAGTACTTC	CAISGGLAGGAYEQYF
TRBV11-3	.	15	TRBJ1-1	few	TGTGCCAGCAGCTTGGACATTGGGGCGTACACTGAAGCTTTCTTT	CASSLDIGAYTEAFF
TRBV15	.	14	TRBJ2-3	few	TGTGCCACCAGCAGAGAAAGGTTGGCAGGGGAGCGGTATTTT	CATSRERLAGERYF
TRBV6-8	.	14	TRBJ1-3	few	TGTGCCAGCAGTTACGGCAGGGCTGGAAACACCATATATTTT	CASSYGRAGNTIYF